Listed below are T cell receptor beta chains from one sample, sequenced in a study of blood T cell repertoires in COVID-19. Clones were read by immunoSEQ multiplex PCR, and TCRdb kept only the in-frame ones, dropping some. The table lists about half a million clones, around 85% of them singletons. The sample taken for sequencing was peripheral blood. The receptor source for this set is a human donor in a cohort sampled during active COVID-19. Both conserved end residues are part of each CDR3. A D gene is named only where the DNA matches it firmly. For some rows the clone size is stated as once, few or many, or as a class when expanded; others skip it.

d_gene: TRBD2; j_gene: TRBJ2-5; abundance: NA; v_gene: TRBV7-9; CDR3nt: TGTGCCAGCAGCTTACGGCTAGCGGGAGGAAGAGAGACCCAGTACTTC; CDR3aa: CASSLRLAGGRETQYF
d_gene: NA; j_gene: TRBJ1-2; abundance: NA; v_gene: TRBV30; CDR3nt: TGTGCCTGGAGGAATGGGGGCCGTGGCAGTACATATGGCTACACCTTC; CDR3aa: CAWRNGGRGSTYGYTF
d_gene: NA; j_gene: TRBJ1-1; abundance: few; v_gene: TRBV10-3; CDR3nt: TGTGCCATCAGACGTGACAGGAGATACACTGAAGCTTTCTTT; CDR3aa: CAIRRDRRYTEAFF
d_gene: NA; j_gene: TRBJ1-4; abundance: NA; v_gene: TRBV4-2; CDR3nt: TGTGCCAGCAGCCAAGAAGGGAGGAGGGAAAAACTGTTTTTT; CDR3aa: CASSQEGRREKLFF
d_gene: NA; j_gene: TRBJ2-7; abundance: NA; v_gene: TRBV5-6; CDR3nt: TGTGCCAGCAGCTGGCAGTCCTACGAGCAGTACTTC; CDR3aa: CASSWQSYEQYF
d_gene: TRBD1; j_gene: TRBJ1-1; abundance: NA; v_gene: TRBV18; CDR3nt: TGTGCCAGCTCACTAGACAGGGGGCCGAACACTGAAGCTTTCTTT; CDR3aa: CASSLDRGPNTEAFF
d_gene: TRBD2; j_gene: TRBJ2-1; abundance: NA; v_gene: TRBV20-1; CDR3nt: TGCAGTGCTAGTAAAGGAGGGACTAGTCACCGTGATGAGCAGTTCTTC; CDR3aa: CSASKGGTSHRDEQFF
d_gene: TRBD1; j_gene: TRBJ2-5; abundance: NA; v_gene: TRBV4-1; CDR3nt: TGCGCCAGCAGCCAAGAGGGGACAGCGCAAGAGACCCAGTACTTC; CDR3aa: CASSQEGTAQETQYF
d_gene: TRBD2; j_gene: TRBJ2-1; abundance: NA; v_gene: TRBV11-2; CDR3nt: TGTGCCAGCAGCTTAGATATACTAGGACTAGCGGGAGGGTATGGTGAGCAGTTCTTC; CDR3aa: CASSLDILGLAGGYGEQFF
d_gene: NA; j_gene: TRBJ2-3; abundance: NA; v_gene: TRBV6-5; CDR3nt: TGTGCCAGCAGAACAACAGGGAGCACAGATACGCAGTATTTT; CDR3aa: CASRTTGSTDTQYF
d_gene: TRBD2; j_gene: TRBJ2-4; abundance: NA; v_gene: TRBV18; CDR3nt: TGTGCCAGCTCACCACGAAGCGGGAGCGCCAAAAACATTCAGTACTTC; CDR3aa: CASSPRSGSAKNIQYF
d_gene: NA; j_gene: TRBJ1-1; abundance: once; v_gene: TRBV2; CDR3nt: TGTGCCAGCAGCCGGACGGGGATGAACACTGAAGCTTTCTTT; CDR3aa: CASSRTGMNTEAFF
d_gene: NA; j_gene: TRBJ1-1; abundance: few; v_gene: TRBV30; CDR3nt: TGTGCCTGGACTCCACGAGGGTGGGAAAACACTGAAGCTTTCTTT; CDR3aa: CAWTPRGWENTEAFF
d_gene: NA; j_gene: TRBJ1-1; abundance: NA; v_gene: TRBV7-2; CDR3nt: TGTGCCAGCAGCTTCTGGCGGAAGAACACTGAAGCTTTCTTT; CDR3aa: CASSFWRKNTEAFF
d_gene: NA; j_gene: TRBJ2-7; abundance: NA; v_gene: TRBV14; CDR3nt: TGTGCCAGCAGCAGACACAGTGCTTACGAGCAGTACTTC; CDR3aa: CASSRHSAYEQYF